Listed here are 29 T cell receptor beta chains from one sample, sequenced in a study of OX40 agonist ivuxolimab in advanced cancers. TCRdb's copy holds only in-frame clones and misses some; the assay was immunoSEQ multiplex PCR. The sample includes 20,000 to 25,000 clones, around 80% seen only once; the top ten take about 25%. Sequenced material: CD4+ or CD8+ T cells sorted from blood, taken in a trial of the OX40 agonist ivuxolimab. The receptors were sampled from an adult with an advanced solid tumor such as melanoma, head and neck, liver or kidney cancer.

The V call is TRBV6-5, the J call TRBJ2-7; perhaps TRBD2 as D (5 bases). V was shortened by 2 bases and J by 2 bases, with 10 bases between the two germline ends. Per germline, CDR1 MNHEY and CDR2 SVGAGI. This CDR3 has 14 amino acids. CDR3 amino acids: CASSYHTGAYEQYF. In DNA, the CDR3 is TGTGCCAGCAGTTACCATACCGGGGCCTACGAGCAGTACTTC.

CDR3 bases: TGTGCCAGCAGTTTTGGCTATACCTACGAGCAGTACTTC. As protein: CASSFGYTYEQYF. The chain recombines TRBV27 with TRBJ2-7; D gene ambiguous. CDR3 length equals 13 residues. Germline V gene data show CDR1 as MNHEY and CDR2 as SMNVEV (reference sequence). Trimming took off 3 bases at V and 2 bases at J, with 8 bases between the two ends.

The genes are TRBV4-1 and TRBJ1-5; D call uncertain. The CDR3 has 13 residues. V dropped 8 bases and J dropped 4 bases, with 12 bases sitting between them. Germline values: CDR1 MGHRA, CDR2 YSYEKL. The CDR3 DNA follows: TGCGCCAGCGGCCCTCAGGAGAATCAGCCCCAGCATTTT. The encoded protein is CASGPQENQPQHF.

The V and J genes are TRBV7-3 and TRBJ1-5; 9 bases are shared with TRBD1. The CDR3 runs 15 residues. V shed 4 bases and J 5 bases; nucleotides not matched to a gene: 6. The V gene's germline CDR1 is SGHTA and CDR2 FQGTGA. The DNA of the CDR3 is TGTGCCAGCAGCTCCGTCCGACAGGGGGATCAGCCCCAGCATTTT. This translates into CASSSVRQGDQPQHF.

V gene TRBV11-1 combines with J gene TRBJ2-7; TRBD2 matches at 9 bases. Germline V gene data show CDR1 as SGHAT and CDR2 as FQDESV (reference sequence). V was clipped by 5 bases and J by 3 bases; unmatched bases: 8. This CDR3 has 15 amino acids. CDR3 nucleotides: TGTGCCAGCAGCCCCGCTAGCGGGATTAACTACGAGCAGTACTTC. This codes for CASSPASGINYEQYF.

The table lists this clone with a few counts. The CDR3: CASSITVNTEAFF. CDR3 DNA sequence: TGTGCCAGTAGTATCACAGTGAACACTGAAGCTTTCTTT. J is TRBJ1-1 and V is TRBV19; D gene uncertain. The CDR3 has 13 residues. Trimming removed 3 bases at V and 0 bases at J, with 5 bases between. The germline V gene encodes CDR1 LNHDA and CDR2 SQIVND (reference sequence). Complete variable domain (other parts from reference TRBV19 and TRBJ1-1): DGGITQSPKYLFRKEGQNVTLSCEQNLNHDAMYWYRQDPGQGLRLIYYSQIVNDFQKGDIAEGYSVSREKKESFPLTVTSAQKNPTAFYLCASSITVNTEAFFGQGTRLTVV.

This chain links TRBV28 with TRBJ2-6; tentatively, D is TRBD1 (6 bases). Germline V lookup: CDR1 MDHEN, CDR2 SYDVKM. Trimming shortened V by 3 bases and J by 0 bases, and 12 bases separated the two germline ends. This CDR3 is built from 17 residues. Here the CDR3 DNA reads TGTGCCAGCAGTTTTGGGGACATCCGCTCTGGGGCCAACGTCCTGACTTTC. Its protein is CASSFGDIRSGANVLTF. Supplemented by reference TRBV28 and TRBJ2-6, the full variable domain reads DVKVTQSSRYLVKRTGEKVFLECVQDMDHENMFWYRQDPGLGLRLIYFSYDVKMKEKGDIPEGYSVSREKKERFSLILESASTNQTSMYLCASSFGDIRSGANVLTFGAGSRLTVL.

The chain links TRBV27 to TRBJ2-7, with D tentatively TRBD1 or TRBD2 (5 bases each). CDR3 length: 15 amino acids. Germline V gene data show CDR1 as MNHEY and CDR2 as SMNVEV (reference sequence). The V end was cut by 3 bases, the J end by 3 bases, with 15 bases between. The CDR3 bases are TGTGCCAGCAGTTTTGGGACGTCTTGGGGCTACGAGCAGTACTTC. Protein sequence: CASSFGTSWGYEQYF.

The CDR3 DNA reads as TGTGCCACCAGCAGAGATCGGGGCTGGGTGGCTGAAGCTTTCTTT. As protein: CATSRDRGWVAEAFF. The chain combines TRBV15 with TRBJ1-1; a possible D gene is TRBD1 (5 bases). This CDR3 is 15 amino acids long. V lost 0 bases and J lost 6, with 14 bases in between. The germline V gene has CDR1 LNHNV and CDR2 YYDKDF (reference sequence).

This rearrangement joins TRBV4-1 to TRBJ1-6; D is perhaps TRBD1 (6 bases). Per germline, CDR1 MGHRA and CDR2 YSYEKL. V was shortened by 0 bases and J by 9 bases, with 15 bases between the two germline ends. CDR3 length: 16 residues. The CDR3 DNA reads TGCGCCAGCAGCCAAGATCAAGGAGGACAGACTTCACCCCTCCACTTT. Protein sequence: CASSQDQGGQTSPLHF.

In its sample, this clone was seen once. The gene calls are TRBV11-2 and TRBJ2-7, with a tentative D call TRBD1 (5 bases). The V end lost 6 bases, the J end lost 3 bases, and 9 bases lay between the germline ends. The CDR3 contains 12 residues. The germline gives CDR1 SGHAT, CDR2 FQNNGV. CDR3 loop: CASRGQGYEQYF. CDR3 DNA sequence: TGTGCCAGCAGGGGGCAAGGCTACGAGCAGTACTTC. Looking up the rest from reference TRBV11-2 and TRBJ2-7 gives the full variable domain: EAGVAQSPRYKIIEKRQSVAFWCNPISGHATLYWYQQILGQGPKLLIQFQNNGVVDDSQLPKDRFSAERLKGVDSTLKIQPAKLEDSAVYLCASRGQGYEQYFGPGTRLTVT.

The V gene is TRBV9, the J gene TRBJ1-2, with D possibly being TRBD1 (5 bases). CDR1 is SGDLS, CDR2 YYNGEE, per germline. Trimming cost V 8 bases and J 4 bases, with 12 bases left between them. CDR3 length: 12 amino acids. CDR3: CASHKQGYGYTF. The CDR3 nucleotides are TGTGCCAGTCACAAGCAGGGCTATGGCTACACCTTC.

This chain uses TRBV29-1 with TRBJ1-2, with 10 bases fitting TRBD1. This CDR3 has 13 residues. Losses at the gene ends were 5 bases for V and 7 bases for J; bases not matched to a gene: 7. Germline assignment: CDR1 SQVTM and CDR2 ANQGSEA. CDR3 coding DNA: TGCAGCGTTCCCGGACAGGGGGAACGTGGCTACACCTTC. As protein: CSVPGQGERGYTF.

The CDR3 DNA reads TGCAGTGCTTCCCGCTACGAGCAGTACTTC. Residues: CSASRYEQYF. The chain employs TRBV20-1 and TRBJ2-7, with D uncertain. This CDR3 spans 10 amino acids. CDR1 and CDR2 (germline): DFQATT, SNEGSKA (reference sequence). V was clipped by 5 bases and J by 3 bases, with 5 bases between them.

The rearrangement uses TRBV6-4 and TRBJ2-2; TRBD1 is a possible D gene (6 bases). Germline values: CDR1 MRHNA, CDR2 SNTAGT. The CDR3 is made up of 15 amino acids. V lost 2 bases to trimming and J lost 2 bases, with 9 bases between them. The CDR3 nucleotides read TGTGCCAGCAGTGACCTGGACAGTAACACCGGGGAGCTGTTTTTT. This sequence encodes CASSDLDSNTGELFF.

The chain carries TRBV7-6 and TRBJ1-4; no clear D. The V gene's germline CDR1 is SGHVS and CDR2 FNYEAQ. The CDR3 contains 16 residues. V was pared by 0 bases and J by 5 bases, with 13 bases between. CDR3 coding DNA: TGTGCCAGCAGCTTAGCTTCCGGGAGTGAAAATGAAAAACTGTTTTTT. Protein sequence: CASSLASGSENEKLFF.

The rearrangement links TRBV19 to TRBJ2-2, with D possibly being TRBD2 (6 bases). With 1 base removed from V and 6 bases from J, the gap between germline ends came to 9 bases. Looked up from germline, CDR1 is LNHDA and CDR2 is SQIVND (reference sequence). The CDR3 is 14 amino acids. The CDR3 coding sequence is TGTGCCAGTAGTATAGCGCGGGAATCCGGGGAGCTGTTTTTT. Translating gives CASSIARESGELFF.

This chain connects TRBV28 to TRBJ2-1; D might be TRBD2 (6 bases). Germline-derived CDR1 and CDR2 are MDHEN and SYDVKM. V lost 6 bases and J 8 bases, leaving 11 bases between the germline ends. The CDR3 contains 12 residues. CDR3 sequence reads: CASSPGGHEQFF. DNA of the CDR3: TGTGCCAGCAGCCCCGGGGGACATGAGCAGTTCTTC. Variable domain in full (rest from reference TRBV28 and TRBJ2-1): DVKVTQSSRYLVKRTGEKVFLECVQDMDHENMFWYRQDPGLGLRLIYFSYDVKMKEKGDIPEGYSVSREKKERFSLILESASTNQTSMYLCASSPGGHEQFFGPGTRLTVL.

The count of this clone is one. V is TRBV28 and J is TRBJ2-5; no clear D gene. Trimming took 3 bases from V and 4 from J, leaving 15 bases between them. The CDR3 runs to 15 residues. Germline CDR1 is MDHEN and CDR2 is SYDVKM. The CDR3 nucleotides are TGTGCCAGCAGTTTGTCGTCCGCAGGTGCAGAGACCCAGTACTTC. It specifies CASSLSSAGAETQYF.

The chain couples TRBV27 to TRBJ2-7, with D maybe TRBD2 (5 bases). Germline CDR1 and CDR2: MNHEY and SMNVEV (reference sequence). V was clipped by 1 base and J by 0 bases, with 13 bases between them. There are 16 residues in the CDR3. The CDR3: CASSLLGGVNSYEQYF. The DNA for the CDR3 is TGTGCCAGCAGTTTATTAGGAGGCGTAAACTCCTACGAGCAGTACTTC.

The CDR3 sequence: CASSSLMSGQPQHF. The CDR3 DNA follows: TGTGCCAGCAGTTCCCTCATGTCTGGGCAGCCCCAGCATTTT. V and J are TRBV28 and TRBJ1-5, with D unresolved. Looked up from germline, CDR1 is MDHEN and CDR2 is SYDVKM. The length of the CDR3 is 14 residues. V was clipped by 4 bases and J by 7 bases, with 14 bases between them.

In its sample, this clone ranks as medium-sized (0.01 to 0.1%). The chain recombines TRBV29-1 with TRBJ2-2; D is unresolved. Trimming removed 5 bases from V and 6 bases from J, with 7 bases in between. CDR1 is SQVTM and CDR2 is ANQGSEA in the germline V gene. The CDR3 runs 11 residues. The CDR3, as DNA: TGCAGCGTTCAGATGGCCGGGGAGCTGTTTTTT. Residues: CSVQMAGELFF.

A word on this clone: One end of the junction fails to match germline, which may point to a read error. This sequence joins TRBV4-1 and TRBJ2-1, with 9 bases identical to TRBD2. This CDR3 spans 16 amino acids. The germline CDR1 and CDR2 sequences are MGHRA and YSYEKL. CDR3 amino acids: CASSRLAGSSYNEQFF. CDR3 bases: TGTGCCAGCAGCCGTCTAGCGGGGAGCTCCTACAATGAGCAGTTCTTC.

This clone was counted between two and nine times. This chain joins TRBV9 and TRBJ2-7; maybe TRBD2 (6 bases). The CDR3 is 15 amino acids. The germline V and J ends were trimmed by 3 bases and 2 bases, with 15 bases remaining between them. CDR1 is SGDLS and CDR2 is YYNGEE in the germline V gene. CDR3 in amino acids: CASSASVRGAYEQYF. The CDR3 DNA sequence: TGTGCCAGCAGCGCTAGCGTCAGAGGGGCCTACGAGCAGTACTTC.

At least ten counts were recorded for this clone. Other DNA sequences in this sample translate to the same CDR3. The chain couples TRBV6-6 to TRBJ2-2; the D gene is possibly TRBD2 (6 bases). Trimming shortened V by 2 bases and J by 0 bases, and 10 bases separated the two germline ends. Germline V gene sequence: CDR1 MNHNY, CDR2 SVGAGI (reference sequence). This CDR3 has 16 amino acids. The chain's CDR3 is CASSYAGTSNTGELFF. The CDR3 nucleotides are TGTGCCAGCAGTTACGCCGGGACTTCGAACACCGGGGAGCTGTTTTTT.

This chain joins TRBV4-1 and TRBJ2-7; D possibly corresponds to TRBD1 (6 bases). V was pared by 4 bases and J by 6 bases, with 13 bases between. Germline values: CDR1 MGHRA, CDR2 YSYEKL. The CDR3 has 13 amino acids. The chain's CDR3 is CASSPGALGEQYF. The CDR3 nucleotides read TGCGCCAGCAGCCCAGGGGCCCTCGGCGAGCAGTACTTC.

This clone was detected once. The V call is TRBV6-4, the J call TRBJ2-1, with a possible D match to TRBD2 (6 bases). V was clipped by 0 bases and J by 12 bases, with 18 bases between them. This CDR3 is built from 15 residues. Germline CDR1 reads MRHNA; CDR2 reads SNTAGT. CDR3 coding DNA: TGTGCCAGCAGTGACTCGATAGATAGCGGAAGTAGGCAGTTCTTC. Its protein product is CASSDSIDSGSRQFF.

The J gene is TRBJ2-7, the V gene TRBV2, with TRBD1 matching 8 bases. This CDR3 is built from 15 residues. V dropped 1 base and J dropped 5; count of bases not matched to a gene: 7. Germline CDR1 and CDR2: SNHLY and FYNNEI. CDR3 coding DNA: TGTGCCAGCAGTGAAGGGGACAGGTATGTCCACGAGCAGTACTTC. Encoded protein: CASSEGDRYVHEQYF. Together with reference TRBV2 and TRBJ2-7, the CDR3 gives the full variable domain: EPEVTQTPSHQVTQMGQEVILRCVPISNHLYFYWYRQILGQKVEFLVSFYNNEISEKSEIFDDQFSVERPDGSNFTLKIRSTKLEDSAMYFCASSEGDRYVHEQYFGPGTRLTVT.

The chain employs TRBV6-5 and TRBJ2-7; TRBD1 is a possible D gene (6 bases). Trimming pared 6 bases from V and 7 bases from J, leaving 13 bases between. This CDR3 spans 12 amino acids. Germline-derived CDR1 and CDR2 are MNHEY and SVGAGI. The chain's CDR3 is CASRSTGSEQYF. The CDR3 nucleotides read TGTGCCAGCAGGTCCACAGGGAGTGAGCAGTACTTC.